Sequencing of this TCR beta chain was carried out in a study of identical twins. The V end lost 0 bases, the J end lost 5 bases, and 12 bases lay between the germline ends. Germline V CDR1 and CDR2: SGHRS, YFSETQ. The CDR3 runs 15 residues. One entry per CDR3 protein results from TCRdb running MiXCR on the 5' RACE reads. The sample records approximately 350,000 distinct CDR3 sequences, around 12% being singletons. This clonotype was found many times. These data also featured in a second study, about yellow fever vaccine responses in identical twins.

Sequenced: CD8+ T cells sorted from blood. This sequence joins TRBV5-1 and TRBJ2-1; D is undetermined. This clonotype originated in a woman aged 18-29 years in good health. The CDR3 loop reads CASSLGDGLNNEQFF. CDR3 DNA: TGCGCCAGCAGCTTGGGCGACGGGCTAAACAATGAGCAGTTCTTC.